One and the same sample provided the 9 T cell receptor beta chains below, sequenced in a study of blood T cells in healthy people across ages (dated by TCRdb to the mid-2010s). Library prep was done by 5' RACE. These reads were obtained on an Illumina HiSeq 2500. A second PCR of about 6 to 11 cycles was performed with a sample-barcoded 5' primer and a J-beta primer mix. TCRdb reworked the public reads: Q25 trimming with fastp, MiXCR clone assembly, productive beta chains retained. Identical CDR3 proteins give one entry, which carries the most common genes and DNA. Within this sample are about 1.1 million distinct CDR3 sequences, with 35% to 40% of them counted one time only. Over 10% of the sample belongs to the ten largest clones. Sequenced material: blood. The receptors here all came from a man between 18 and 29 years old in good health.

The chain recombines TRBV25-1 with TRBJ1-6; perhaps TRBD1 as D (5 bases). Germline loops: CDR1 MGHDK, CDR2 SYGVNS. The germline V and J ends were trimmed by 4 bases and 10 bases, with 11 bases remaining between them. The CDR3 loop spans 13 amino acids. The CDR3 loop is CASSAGKGSPLHF. CDR3 sequence (DNA): TGTGCCAGCAGTGCAGGGAAGGGATCACCCCTCCACTTT.

The J gene is TRBJ1-4, the V gene TRBV13; 8 bases are shared with TRBD1. This CDR3 contains 14 residues. The germline V gene has CDR1 PRHDT and CDR2 FYEKMQ (reference sequence). The J segment lost 7 bases and the V segment lost 5 bases, leaving 6 bases of the junction unmatched. The CDR3 protein is CASSVRTGFEKLFF. The CDR3 DNA follows: TGTGCCAGCAGCGTCCGGACAGGGTTTGAAAAACTGTTTTTT.

This clonotype came up many times. V gene TRBV12-3 or TRBV12-4 combines with J gene TRBJ2-3; a weak D match, TRBD1 (5 bases). The CDR3 totals 13 residues. The V end lost 3 bases, the J end lost 9 bases, and 13 bases lay between the germline ends. Here the CDR3 DNA reads TGTGCCAGCAGTTTTCCAGGGTTTGAAACGCAGTATTTT. Translating gives CASSFPGFETQYF.

This clonotype was found many times. The chain combines TRBV2 with TRBJ2-7; a possible D gene is TRBD2 (5 bases). Germline CDR1 reads SNHLY; CDR2 reads FYNNEI. The V gene lost 7 bases and the J gene lost 1 base, with 8 bases spanning the gap. This CDR3 region has 12 residues. The CDR3, as DNA: TGTGCCAGCACCGGGGATTCCTACGAGCAGTACTTC. It translates to CASTGDSYEQYF.

The V gene is TRBV9, the J gene TRBJ2-1, with D possibly matching TRBD1 (6 bases). Trimming shortened V by 0 bases and J by 6 bases, and 7 bases separated the two germline ends. The CDR3 has 13 amino acids. Germline assignment: CDR1 SGDLS and CDR2 YYNGEE. The CDR3 DNA follows: TGTGCCAGCAGCGTAGTGACAGGCAATGAGCAGTTCTTC. It codes for CASSVVTGNEQFF.

The chain is built from TRBV12-3 or TRBV12-4 and TRBJ2-6; D gene unclear. The CDR3 contains 13 residues. Trimming took off 8 bases at V and 2 bases at J, with 7 bases between the two ends. The CDR3 reads CASLSTGANVLTF. The CDR3 region has the DNA TGTGCCAGCTTATCGACTGGGGCCAACGTCCTGACTTTC.

V gene TRBV25-1 combines with J gene TRBJ2-1; D is ambiguous. The V gene's germline CDR1 is MGHDK and CDR2 SYGVNS. This CDR3 contains 14 residues. V gave up 1 base and J gave up 8 bases, with 12 bases separating them. The CDR3 coding sequence is TGTGCCAGCAGTGAATTTGTAGCCCGGGATGAGCAGTTCTTC. Its protein is CASSEFVARDEQFF. The full variable domain, in which reference TRBV25-1 and TRBJ2-1 provide the parts outside the CDR3, is EADIYQTPRYLVIGTGKKITLECSQTMGHDKMYWYQQDPGMELHLIHYSYGVNSTEKGDLSSESTVSRIRTEHFPLTLESARPSHTSQYLCASSEFVARDEQFFGPGTRLTVL.

The chain employs TRBV9 and TRBJ2-2; D ambiguous. Trimming shortened V by 4 bases and J by 2 bases, and 9 bases separated the two germline ends. The CDR3 extends over 14 amino acids. Germline V gives CDR1 SGDLS, CDR2 YYNGEE. This chain's CDR3 is CASSPTSNTGELFF. As DNA, the CDR3 is TGTGCCAGCAGCCCTACCTCAAACACCGGGGAGCTGTTTTTT.

This clonotype was counted only a few times. The chain recombines TRBV27 with TRBJ2-3; maybe TRBD1 (6 bases). V was shortened by 4 bases and J by 1 base, with 9 bases between the two germline ends. The germline CDR1 and CDR2 sequences are MNHEY and SMNVEV (reference sequence). The CDR3 sequence is 14 residues long. The CDR3 reads CASSWGHRTDTQYF. The CDR3 DNA is TGTGCCAGCAGTTGGGGACACCGCACAGATACGCAGTATTTT.